This T cell receptor beta chain is drawn from a study of control samples from healthy donors and cancer patients. The V end was cut by 4 bases, the J end by 0 bases, with 6 bases between. Germline loops: CDR1 LNHDA, CDR2 SQIVND (reference sequence). This CDR3 is built from 13 residues. Sequencing was performed with immunoSEQ multiplex PCR; in TCRdb, only in-frame clones are kept and a portion is missing. The data show 97,000 or so clones, 90% to 95% seen once. This receptor was obtained from a woman aged 18-29 years in good health. This sequence joins TRBV19 and TRBJ1-1; no clear D gene. The sequencing sample was made of blood. As DNA, the CDR3 is TGTGCCAGTAGTAACAGTTTGAACACTGAAGCTTTCTTT. Protein sequence: CASSNSLNTEAFF.